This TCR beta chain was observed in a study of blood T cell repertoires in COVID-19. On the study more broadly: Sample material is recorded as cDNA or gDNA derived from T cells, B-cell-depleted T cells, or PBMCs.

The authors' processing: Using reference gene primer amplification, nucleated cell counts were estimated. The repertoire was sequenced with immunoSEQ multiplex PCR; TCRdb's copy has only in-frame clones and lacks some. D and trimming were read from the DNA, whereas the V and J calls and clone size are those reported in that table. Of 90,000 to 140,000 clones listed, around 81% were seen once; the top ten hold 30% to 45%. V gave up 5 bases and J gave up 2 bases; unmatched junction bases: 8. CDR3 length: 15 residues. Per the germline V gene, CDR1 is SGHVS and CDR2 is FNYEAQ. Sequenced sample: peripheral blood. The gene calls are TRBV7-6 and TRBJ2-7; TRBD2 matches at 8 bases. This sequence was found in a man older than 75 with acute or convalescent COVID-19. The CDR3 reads CASSPGGVSTYEQYF. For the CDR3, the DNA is TGTGCCAGCAGCCCCGGGGGGGTTTCAACCTACGAGCAGTACTTC.